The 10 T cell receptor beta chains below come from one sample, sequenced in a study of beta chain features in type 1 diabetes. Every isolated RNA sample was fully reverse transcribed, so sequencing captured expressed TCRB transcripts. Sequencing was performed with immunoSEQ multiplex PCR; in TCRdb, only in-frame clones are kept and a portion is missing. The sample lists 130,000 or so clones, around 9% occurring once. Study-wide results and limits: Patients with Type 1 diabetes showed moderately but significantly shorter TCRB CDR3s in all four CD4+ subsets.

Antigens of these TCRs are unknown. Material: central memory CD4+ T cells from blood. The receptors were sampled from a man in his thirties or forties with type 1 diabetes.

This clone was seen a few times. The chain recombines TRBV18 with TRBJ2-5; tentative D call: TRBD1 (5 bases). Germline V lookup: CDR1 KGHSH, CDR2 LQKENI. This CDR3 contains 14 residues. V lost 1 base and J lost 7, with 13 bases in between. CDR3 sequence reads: CASSPQHPQGTQYF. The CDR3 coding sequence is TGTGCCAGCTCACCACAACACCCCCAGGGGACCCAGTACTTC. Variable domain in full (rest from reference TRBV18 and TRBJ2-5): NAGVMQNPRHLVRRRGQEARLRCSPMKGHSHVYWYRQLPEEGLKFMVYLQKENIIDESGMPKERFSAEFPKEGPSILRIQQVVRGDSAAYFCASSPQHPQGTQYFGPGTRLLVL.

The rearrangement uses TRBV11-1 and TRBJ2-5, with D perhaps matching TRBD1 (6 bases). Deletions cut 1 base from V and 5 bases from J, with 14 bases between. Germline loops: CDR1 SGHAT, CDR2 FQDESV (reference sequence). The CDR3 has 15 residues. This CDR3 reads CASSLDGQGSETQYF. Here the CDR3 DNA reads TGTGCCAGCAGCTTAGACGGCCAGGGGAGCGAGACCCAGTACTTC.

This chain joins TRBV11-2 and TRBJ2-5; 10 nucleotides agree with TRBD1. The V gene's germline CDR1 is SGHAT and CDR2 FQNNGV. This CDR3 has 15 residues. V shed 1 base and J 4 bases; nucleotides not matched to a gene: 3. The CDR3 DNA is TGTGCCAGCAGCTTAGTGCGGACAGGGGGAGAGACCCAGTACTTC. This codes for CASSLVRTGGETQYF.

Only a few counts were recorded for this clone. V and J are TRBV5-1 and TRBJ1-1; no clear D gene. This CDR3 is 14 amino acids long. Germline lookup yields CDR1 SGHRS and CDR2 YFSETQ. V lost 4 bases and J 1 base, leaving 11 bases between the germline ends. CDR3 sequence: CASSLDGENTEAFF. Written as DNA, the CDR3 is TGCGCCAGCAGCCTAGACGGGGAGAACACTGAAGCTTTCTTT.

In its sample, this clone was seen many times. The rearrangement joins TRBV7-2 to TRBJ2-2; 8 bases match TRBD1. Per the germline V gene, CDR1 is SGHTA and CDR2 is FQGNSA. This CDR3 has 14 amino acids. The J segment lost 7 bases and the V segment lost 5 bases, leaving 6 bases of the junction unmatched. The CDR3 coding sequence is TGTGCCAGCAGCCCCCAGGGGGCTGGCGGGGAGCTGTTTTTT. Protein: CASSPQGAGGELFF.

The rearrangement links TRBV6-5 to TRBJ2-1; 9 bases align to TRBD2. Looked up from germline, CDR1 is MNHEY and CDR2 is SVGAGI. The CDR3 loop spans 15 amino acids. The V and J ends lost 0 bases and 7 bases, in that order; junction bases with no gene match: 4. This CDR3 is CASSYSGGGANEQFF. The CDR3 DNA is TGTGCCAGCAGTTACTCTGGCGGGGGGGCGAATGAGCAGTTCTTC.

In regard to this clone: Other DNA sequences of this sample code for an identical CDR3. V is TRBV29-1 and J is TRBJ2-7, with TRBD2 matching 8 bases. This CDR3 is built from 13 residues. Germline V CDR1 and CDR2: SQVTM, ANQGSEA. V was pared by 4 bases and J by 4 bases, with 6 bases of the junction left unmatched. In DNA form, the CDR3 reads TGCAGCGTTGCGGGGGGGGGTGGATACGAGCAGTACTTC. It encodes CSVAGGGGYEQYF.

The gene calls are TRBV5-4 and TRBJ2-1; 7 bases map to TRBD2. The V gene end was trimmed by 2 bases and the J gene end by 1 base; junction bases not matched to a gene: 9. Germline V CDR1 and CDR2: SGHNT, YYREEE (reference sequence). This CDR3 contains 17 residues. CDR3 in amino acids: CASSFGGGGLSYNEQFF. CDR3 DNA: TGTGCCAGCAGCTTCGGTGGGGGGGGTTTGTCCTACAATGAGCAGTTCTTC.

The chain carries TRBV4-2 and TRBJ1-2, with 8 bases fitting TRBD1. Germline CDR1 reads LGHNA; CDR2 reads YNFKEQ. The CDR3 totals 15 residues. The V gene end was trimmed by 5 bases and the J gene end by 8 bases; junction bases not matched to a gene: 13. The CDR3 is CASSLAGVTGVGYTF. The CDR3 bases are TGTGCCAGCAGCTTGGCCGGGGTGACAGGGGTGGGCTACACCTTC.

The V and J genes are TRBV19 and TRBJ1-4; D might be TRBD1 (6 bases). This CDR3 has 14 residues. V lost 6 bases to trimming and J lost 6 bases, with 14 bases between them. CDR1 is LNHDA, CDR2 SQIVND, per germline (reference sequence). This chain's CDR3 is CASSRTVNDEKLFF. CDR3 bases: TGTGCCAGTAGCCGGACAGTGAATGATGAAAAACTGTTTTTT.